One and the same sample provided the 17 T cell receptor beta chains below, sequenced in a study of T-cell memory formation after mild COVID-19. TCRdb independently ran MiXCR on the 5' RACE reads; one entry per CDR3 protein. The sample lists over 450,000 distinct CDR3 sequences, about a fifth occurring once. Sequenced sample: PBMCs or a T cell subset sorted from them (not recorded which). All receptors come from an adult woman who had mild COVID-19 (a few samples of this study predate the infection). Cell type and time point are not known.

This clonotype was counted between two and nine times. The chain uses TRBV24-1 and TRBJ2-1; D uncertain. The CDR3 totals 13 residues. V lost 0 bases and J lost 8, with 7 bases in between. The V gene's germline CDR1 is KGHDR and CDR2 SFDVKD. CDR3 sequence (DNA): TGTGCCACCAGTGATTTGCGGACCGATGAGCAGTTCTTC. Encoded protein: CATSDLRTDEQFF.

The rearrangement links TRBV19 to TRBJ1-2; a weak D match, TRBD1 (5 bases). The CDR3 sequence is 14 residues long. Deletions cut 5 bases from V and 8 bases from J, with 18 bases between. The germline gives CDR1 LNHDA, CDR2 SQIVND (reference sequence). The CDR3 bases are TGTGCCAGTAGTCCAGACGGGGGGAGAGAGGGCTACACCTTC. It translates to CASSPDGGREGYTF.

In its sample, this clonotype was seen a few times. This chain joins TRBV7-9 and TRBJ2-1; 8 bases are shared with TRBD2. After removal of 5 bases from V and 8 bases from J, the junction contained 14 bases not matched to a gene. This CDR3 contains 16 residues. The germline V gene encodes CDR1 SEHNR and CDR2 FQNEAQ (reference sequence). CDR3 sequence (DNA): TGTGCCAGCAGCGCCAGGCGCAGCGGGAGTGGTTATGAGCAGTTCTTC. Translation: CASSARRSGSGYEQFF.

This clonotype was found a few times. The J gene is TRBJ2-1, the V gene TRBV20-1; 12 nucleotides agree with TRBD2. The CDR3 is made up of 14 amino acids. The V gene's germline CDR1 is DFQATT and CDR2 SNEGSKA (reference sequence). Losses at the gene ends were 5 bases for V and 9 bases for J; bases not matched to a gene: 8. The CDR3: CSAPRLAGASEQFF. The CDR3 nucleotides read TGCAGTGCTCCACGACTAGCGGGAGCGAGTGAGCAGTTCTTC.

This clonotype appeared a single time. The CDR3 loop is CSATTRDRNYEQYF. The DNA for the CDR3 is TGCAGTGCTACGACCCGGGACAGAAACTACGAGCAGTACTTC. The rearrangement links TRBV20-1 to TRBJ2-7; 7 bases are shared with TRBD1. The length of the CDR3 is 14 residues. The germline gives CDR1 DFQATT, CDR2 SNEGSKA (reference sequence). J gave up 3 bases and V 4 bases, and 9 bases lay outside the gene matches.

The V call is TRBV21-1, the J call TRBJ1-1; whether TRBD1, the table's D call, matches the DNA was not checked. TRBV21-1 is a recognized pseudogene. The CDR3 consists of 12 residues. CDR3: CARRGMNTEAFF. CDR3 nucleotide sequence: TGTGCCAGGCGGGGGATGAACACTGAAGCTTTCTTT.

This clonotype appeared a few times. This rearrangement joins TRBV4-2 to TRBJ2-3, with a tentative D call TRBD2 (5 bases). In germline, CDR1 is LGHNA, CDR2 YNFKEQ. The V end was cut by 1 base, the J end by 4 bases, with 12 bases between. This CDR3 has 15 residues. The CDR3 loop is CASSQGGSGADTQYF. The CDR3 nucleotides read TGTGCCAGCAGCCAAGGAGGAAGCGGCGCAGATACGCAGTATTTT.

The gene calls are TRBV5-6 and TRBJ1-1, with TRBD1 identical over 12 bases. Germline trimming cut 1 base from V and 4 bases from J; bases unmatched to any gene: 2. CDR1 and CDR2 (germline): SGHDT, YYEEEE. The CDR3 spans 15 residues. The CDR3 spells CASSLRDRGLTEAFF. The CDR3 DNA reads as TGTGCCAGCAGCTTGCGGGACAGGGGGCTCACTGAAGCTTTCTTT.

In its sample, this clonotype was seen a few times. The chain is built from TRBV7-2 and TRBJ2-5; 10 bases are shared with TRBD2. The J segment lost 4 bases and the V segment lost 1 base, leaving 6 bases of the junction unmatched. The CDR3 runs 16 residues. Germline V CDR1 and CDR2: SGHTA, FQGNSA. The CDR3 sequence: CASSLGISGRSETQYF. The CDR3 DNA follows: TGTGCCAGCAGCTTAGGTATTAGCGGGAGGTCAGAGACCCAGTACTTC.

The chain couples TRBV6-5 to TRBJ1-2; possible D gene TRBD1, 5 bases. The ends were cut back, 3 bases at V and 4 bases at J, with 12 bases in the middle. The CDR3 sequence is 14 residues long. CDR1 and CDR2 (germline): MNHEY, SVGAGI. CDR3: CASSYQEGSYGYTF. CDR3 DNA: TGTGCCAGCAGTTATCAGGAGGGGAGCTATGGCTACACCTTC.

There are a few counts of this clonotype. The chain links TRBV6-4 to TRBJ2-6; either TRBD1 or TRBD2 may fit D (5 bases each). Germline values: CDR1 MRHNA, CDR2 SNTAGT. V was pared by 5 bases and J by 4 bases, with 15 bases between. CDR3 length: 16 residues. The CDR3 nucleotides are TGTGCCAGCAGTCCAGGGTATTCGGGAGGGGCCAACGTCCTGACTTTC. It specifies CASSPGYSGGANVLTF.

This clonotype has more than one count but fewer than ten. CDR3 sequence (DNA): TGTGCCACCAGTCAAAGCGGAACCCAAGAGACCCAGTACTTC. Amino acids: CATSQSGTQETQYF. This chain connects TRBV24-1 to TRBJ2-5; D may be TRBD2 (5 bases). This CDR3 has 14 residues. The germline gives CDR1 KGHDR, CDR2 SFDVKD. V gave up 6 bases and J gave up 1 base, with 11 bases separating them.

V usage is TRBV2 and J usage is TRBJ2-1; no clear D. V lost 4 bases, J lost 6 bases, and 7 bases lay in between. There are 12 residues in the CDR3. Germline values: CDR1 SNHLY, CDR2 FYNNEI. CDR3 loop: CASSVGRNEQFF. The CDR3 bases are TGTGCCAGCAGTGTTGGGCGCAATGAGCAGTTCTTC. Drawing the rest from reference TRBV2 and TRBJ2-1, the complete variable domain is EPEVTQTPSHQVTQMGQEVILRCVPISNHLYFYWYRQILGQKVEFLVSFYNNEISEKSEIFDDQFSVERPDGSNFTLKIRSTKLEDSAMYFCASSVGRNEQFFGPGTRLTVL.

This chain connects TRBV20-1 to TRBJ2-7, with D unclear. Germline-derived CDR1 and CDR2 are DFQATT and SNEGSKA (reference sequence). Between the trimmed V and J ends, which lost 6 bases and 2 bases, there was a span of 11 bases. This CDR3 is built from 12 residues. DNA for the CDR3: TGCAGTGCCTGGGCTGTTCCCTACGAGCAGTACTTC. The encoded protein is CSAWAVPYEQYF.

This clonotype was detected a few times. The chain joins TRBV7-9 to TRBJ1-2; D might be TRBD1 (6 bases). Germline loops: CDR1 SEHNR, CDR2 FQNEAQ (reference sequence). The V end lost 3 bases, the J end lost 3 bases, and 14 bases lay between the germline ends. The CDR3 spans 15 residues. CDR3 in DNA: TGTGCCAGCAGCTTTAGGATGGAGGGGGACTATGGCTACACCTTC. It translates to CASSFRMEGDYGYTF.

This clonotype was picked up a small number of times. This chain uses TRBV5-5 with TRBJ1-5; D perhaps matches TRBD1 (5 bases). Between the trimmed V and J ends, which lost 5 bases and 5 bases, there was a span of 14 bases. The CDR3 extends over 14 amino acids. Germline CDR1 is SGHKS and CDR2 is YYEKEE (reference sequence). Written as DNA, the CDR3 is TGTGCCAGCAGTAAAGACAGTGGGGATCAGCCCCAGCATTTT. Residues: CASSKDSGDQPQHF.

In this sample, this clonotype turned up a few times. V and J are TRBV12-3 or TRBV12-4 and TRBJ1-2; a weak D match, TRBD1 (5 bases). V lost 4 bases, J lost 4 bases, and 16 bases lay in between. The CDR3 loop spans 15 amino acids. In DNA, the CDR3 is TGTGCCAGCAGTTCAAGGGGCATTCCGTCCTATGGCTACACCTTC. As protein: CASSSRGIPSYGYTF.